The 11 T cell receptor beta chains in this list originate from one sample, sequenced in a study of shared clonotypes between healthy human individuals. Sequencing was performed with immunoSEQ multiplex PCR; in TCRdb, only in-frame clones are kept and a portion is missing. The table lists about a million clones, around 80% of them singletons. Specimen: memory CD4+ T cells sorted from blood. Subset specified: CD45RA-negative fraction. Source of these receptors: a man aged 18-30 years in good health.

The rearrangement joins TRBV14 to TRBJ2-1; 7 nucleotides align to TRBD1. After removal of 2 bases from V and 0 bases from J, the junction contained 4 bases not matched to a gene. The CDR3 contains 16 residues. Germline V gene data show CDR1 as SGHDN and CDR2 as FVKESK. The CDR3 DNA is TGTGCCAGCAGCCAAATGGACAGGAGCTCCTACAATGAGCAGTTCTTC. Its protein is CASSQMDRSSYNEQFF.

This clone was observed a single time. The rearrangement joins TRBV28 to TRBJ2-6; tentative D call: TRBD2 (6 bases). The V and J ends lost 7 bases and 0 bases respectively, with 13 bases between them. The CDR3 runs to 16 residues. Germline loops: CDR1 MDHEN, CDR2 SYDVKM. The CDR3 sequence: CASKKSGGSGANVLTF. CDR3 DNA: TGTGCCAGCAAAAAATCCGGGGGCTCTGGGGCCAACGTCCTGACTTTC.

The chain employs TRBV5-6 and TRBJ2-2; D perhaps matches TRBD2 (5 bases). V was pared by 0 bases and J by 5 bases, with 11 bases between. Germline lookup yields CDR1 SGHDT and CDR2 YYEEEE. The CDR3 runs to 15 residues. Here the CDR3 DNA reads TGTGCCAGCAGCTTGGTTCGGGGAAAGACCGGGGAGCTGTTTTTT. It yields the protein CASSLVRGKTGELFF.

The chain couples TRBV5-4 to TRBJ2-3; 9 nucleotides match TRBD2. Looked up from germline, CDR1 is SGHNT and CDR2 is YYREEE (reference sequence). This CDR3 comprises 15 residues. Unmatched junction bases numbered 4, after V lost 5 bases and J lost 0 bases. The CDR3 spells CASRTGLASTDTQYF. The CDR3 region has the DNA TGTGCCAGCAGGACAGGACTAGCGAGCACAGATACGCAGTATTTT.

This clone occurred a few times. V is TRBV7-2 and J is TRBJ1-2; D perhaps matches TRBD1 (5 bases). The CDR3 is 15 residues long. V was shortened by 5 bases and J by 1 base, with 14 bases between the two germline ends. Per germline, CDR1 SGHTA and CDR2 FQGNSA. In DNA form, the CDR3 reads TGTGCCAGCAGCCCACTACCAGGGATTAACTATGGCTACACCTTC. It yields the protein CASSPLPGINYGYTF.

The chain recombines TRBV27 with TRBJ2-2, with D perhaps being TRBD1 or TRBD2 (6 bases each). Between the trimmed V and J ends, which lost 6 bases and 4 bases, there was a span of 9 bases. The CDR3 has 13 residues. Germline CDR1 reads MNHEY; CDR2 reads SMNVEV (reference sequence). In nucleotides, the CDR3 is TGTGCCAGCAGACAGGGAGGCACCGGGGAGCTGTTTTTT. This gives the protein CASRQGGTGELFF.

This chain joins TRBV7-5 and TRBJ2-2. TRBV7-5 is a pseudogene locus. This CDR3 spans 14 amino acids. The CDR3 DNA follows: TGTGCCAGAAGCCTCCGGACCACCTTAGGGGAGCTGTTTTTT. It translates to CARSLRTTLGELFF.

This rearrangement joins TRBV19 to TRBJ2-5, with D possibly TRBD2 on 6 matching bases. Germline values: CDR1 LNHDA, CDR2 SQIVND (reference sequence). The V end was cut by 6 bases, the J end by 1 base, with 9 bases between. CDR3 length: 13 residues. This CDR3 is CASRPSAQETQYF. The DNA of the CDR3 is TGTGCCAGTAGGCCTAGCGCCCAAGAGACCCAGTACTTC.

This rearrangement joins TRBV28 to TRBJ1-1; D perhaps matches TRBD1 (6 bases). The CDR3 loop spans 13 amino acids. Between the trimmed V and J ends, which lost 8 bases and 5 bases, there was a span of 15 bases. CDR1 and CDR2 from the germline V gene are MDHEN and SYDVKM. The CDR3 DNA reads as TGTGCCAGCCTAAGGGGGGCGAGGACTGAAGCTTTCTTT. Its translation is CASLRGARTEAFF.

This clone is a singleton in its sample. The genes are TRBV7-9 and TRBJ2-3, with D perhaps matching TRBD1 (6 bases). The V gene's germline CDR1 is SEHNR and CDR2 FQNEAQ (reference sequence). V was cut by 5 bases and J by 2 bases, with 11 bases left in between. This CDR3 is 14 amino acids long. This chain's CDR3 is CASSPGTNTDTQYF. The CDR3, as DNA: TGTGCCAGCAGCCCCGGGACAAACACAGATACGCAGTATTTT.

The chain links TRBV7-3 to TRBJ2-6; TRBD1 aligns across 9 bases. This CDR3 has 17 residues. V shed 6 bases, J shed 0 bases, and the junction held 6 bases outside the gene matches. Per germline, CDR1 SGHTA and CDR2 FQGTGA. The CDR3 region is CASSRQGVSSGANVLTF. CDR3 DNA sequence: TGTGCCAGCAGTAGACAGGGGGTCTCCTCTGGGGCCAACGTCCTGACTTTC.